This T cell receptor beta chain was sequenced during a study of vaccination and CD4 T cells after COVID-19. With regard to this clonotype: The antigen is unknown.

Treatment here: approximately 10-day PBMC culture with coronavirus spike peptide pools or control peptides (ViraFEST assay). Sequencing of the DNA from cultured CD4+ T cells was carried out with the Oncomine TCR Beta short-read assay. One entry per CDR3 protein, called by TCRdb with MiXCR from the PCR reads. The sample holds 8,500 to 10,000 distinct CDR3 sequences, less than 55% seen once. Trimming stripped 4 bases from V and 9 bases from J, with 23 bases between. The germline CDR1 and CDR2 sequences are SGHTS and YDEGEE. The CDR3 loop spans 17 amino acids. The chain has TRBV5-8 and TRBJ1-6; D might be TRBD1 (5 bases). The sample was CD4+ T cells from blood, cultured in vitro. The sequence was obtained from a human donor who had recovered from COVID-19. The CDR3 loop is CASSPKAPLFGGSPLHF. The CDR3 DNA reads TGTGCCAGCAGCCCGAAAGCCCCTCTCTTTGGGGGTTCACCCCTCCACTTT. The whole variable domain, remainder taken from reference TRBV5-8 and TRBJ1-6, is EAGVTQSPTHLIKTRGQQATLRCSPISGHTSVYWYQQALGLGLQFLLWYDEGEERNRGNFPPRFSGRQFPNYSSELNVNALELEDSALYLCASSPKAPLFGGSPLHFGNGTRLTVT.